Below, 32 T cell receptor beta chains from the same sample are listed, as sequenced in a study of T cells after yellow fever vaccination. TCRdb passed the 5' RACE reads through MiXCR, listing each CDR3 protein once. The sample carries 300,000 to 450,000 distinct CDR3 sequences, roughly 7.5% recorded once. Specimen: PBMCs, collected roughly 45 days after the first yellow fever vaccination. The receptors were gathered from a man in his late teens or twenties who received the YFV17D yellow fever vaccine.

CDR3 amino acids: CASSDYNQPQHF. CDR3 sequence (DNA): TGTGCCAGCAGCGACTATAATCAGCCCCAGCATTTT. The chain joins TRBV7-3 to TRBJ1-5; D gene ambiguous. Germline values: CDR1 SGHTA, CDR2 FQGTGA. Between the trimmed V and J ends, which lost 5 bases and 4 bases, there was a span of 6 bases. The CDR3 totals 12 residues. The full variable domain, rest sourced from reference TRBV7-3 and TRBJ1-5, is GAGVSQTPSNKVTEKGKYVELRCDPISGHTALYWYRQSLGQGPEFLIYFQGTGAADDSGLPNDRFFAVRPEGSVSTLKIQRTERGDSAVYLCASSDYNQPQHFGDGTRLSIL.

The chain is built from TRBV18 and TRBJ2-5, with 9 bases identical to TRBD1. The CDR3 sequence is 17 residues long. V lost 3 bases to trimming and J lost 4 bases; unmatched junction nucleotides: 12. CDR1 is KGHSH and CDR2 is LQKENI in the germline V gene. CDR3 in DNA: TGTGCCAGCTCACCCGGGACAGGGATTGGAGGTGCAGAGACCCAGTACTTC. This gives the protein CASSPGTGIGGAETQYF.

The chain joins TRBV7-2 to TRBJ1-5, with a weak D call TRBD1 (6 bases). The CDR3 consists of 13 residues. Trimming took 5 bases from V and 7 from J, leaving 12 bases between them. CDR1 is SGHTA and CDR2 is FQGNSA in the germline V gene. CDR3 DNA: TGTGCCAGCAGCCTTGGACAGTTCCAGCCCCAGCATTTT. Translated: CASSLGQFQPQHF.

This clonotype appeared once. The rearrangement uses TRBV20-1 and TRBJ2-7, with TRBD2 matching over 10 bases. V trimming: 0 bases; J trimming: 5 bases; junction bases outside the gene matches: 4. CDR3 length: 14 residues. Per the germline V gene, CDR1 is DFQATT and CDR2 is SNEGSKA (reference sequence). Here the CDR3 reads CSARDSSGGDEQYF. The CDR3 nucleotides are TGCAGTGCTAGAGATTCTAGCGGGGGAGACGAGCAGTACTTC.

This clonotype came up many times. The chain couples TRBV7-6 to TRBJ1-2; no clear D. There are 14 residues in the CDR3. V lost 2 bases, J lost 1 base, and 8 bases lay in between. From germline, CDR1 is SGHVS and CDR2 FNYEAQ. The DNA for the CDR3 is TGTGCCAGCAGCTTATTCGGGAGTAACTATGGCTACACCTTC. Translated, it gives CASSLFGSNYGYTF.

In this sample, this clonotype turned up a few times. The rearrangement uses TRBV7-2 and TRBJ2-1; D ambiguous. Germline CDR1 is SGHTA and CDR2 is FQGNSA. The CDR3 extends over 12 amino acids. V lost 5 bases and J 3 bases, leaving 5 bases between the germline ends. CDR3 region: CASSKDYNEQFF. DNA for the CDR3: TGTGCCAGCAGCAAGGACTACAATGAGCAGTTCTTC. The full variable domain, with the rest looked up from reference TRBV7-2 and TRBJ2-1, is GAGVSQSPSNKVTEKGKDVELRCDPISGHTALYWYRQSLGQGLEFLIYFQGNSAPDKSGLPSDRFSAERTGGSVSTLTIQRTQQEDSAVYLCASSKDYNEQFFGPGTRLTVL.

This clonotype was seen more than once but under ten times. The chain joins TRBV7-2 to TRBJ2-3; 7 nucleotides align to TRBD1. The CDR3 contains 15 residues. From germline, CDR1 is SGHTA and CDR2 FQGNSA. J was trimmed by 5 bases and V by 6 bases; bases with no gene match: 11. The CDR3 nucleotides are TGTGCCAGCAGGCGTCCGGGACAGATTTTAGATACGCAGTATTTT. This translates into CASRRPGQILDTQYF.

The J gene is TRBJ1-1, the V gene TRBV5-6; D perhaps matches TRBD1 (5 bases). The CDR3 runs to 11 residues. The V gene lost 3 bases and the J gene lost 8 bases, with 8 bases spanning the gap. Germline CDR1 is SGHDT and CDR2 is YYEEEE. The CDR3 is CASSSQVEAFF. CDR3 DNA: TGTGCCAGCAGCTCACAGGTAGAAGCTTTCTTT.

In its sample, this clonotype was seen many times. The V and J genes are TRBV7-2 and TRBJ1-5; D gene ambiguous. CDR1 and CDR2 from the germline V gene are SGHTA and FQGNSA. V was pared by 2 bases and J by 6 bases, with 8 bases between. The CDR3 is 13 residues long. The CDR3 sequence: CASSLRRGQPQHF. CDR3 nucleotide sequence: TGTGCCAGCAGCTTACGCCGAGGTCAGCCCCAGCATTTT.

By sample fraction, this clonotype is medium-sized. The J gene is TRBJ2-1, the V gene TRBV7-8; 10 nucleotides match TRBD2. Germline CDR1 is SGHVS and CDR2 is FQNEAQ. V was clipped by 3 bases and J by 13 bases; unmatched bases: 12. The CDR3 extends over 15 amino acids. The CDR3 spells CASSFGTSVLISQFF. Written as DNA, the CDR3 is TGTGCCAGCAGCTTCGGGACTAGCGTCTTGATCTCCCAGTTCTTC.

The CDR3 reads CASSQLGGAGSGELFF. The CDR3, as DNA: TGTGCCAGCAGCCAACTAGGCGGGGCAGGGTCCGGGGAGCTGTTTTTT. The chain has TRBV9 and TRBJ2-2, with a tentative D call TRBD2 (6 bases). CDR3 length equals 16 residues. V was trimmed by 4 bases and J by 6 bases, leaving 19 bases between them. The V gene's germline CDR1 is SGDLS and CDR2 YYNGEE.

The CDR3 bases are TGCAGTGCTAGCGGTCTAGCGGGGGGCACCGGGGAGCTGTTTTTT. Protein product: CSASGLAGGTGELFF. The chain is built from TRBV20-1 and TRBJ2-2; 11 bases fit TRBD2. V dropped 3 bases and J dropped 4; count of bases not matched to a gene: 4. Germline V CDR1 and CDR2: DFQATT, SNEGSKA (reference sequence). CDR3 length: 15 residues.

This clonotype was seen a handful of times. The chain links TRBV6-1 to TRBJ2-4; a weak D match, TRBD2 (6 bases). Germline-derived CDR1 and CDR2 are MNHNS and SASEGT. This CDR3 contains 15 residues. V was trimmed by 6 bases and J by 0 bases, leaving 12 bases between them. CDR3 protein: CASRAGLLAKNIQYF. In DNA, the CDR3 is TGTGCCAGCAGGGCGGGGTTGCTAGCCAAAAACATTCAGTACTTC.

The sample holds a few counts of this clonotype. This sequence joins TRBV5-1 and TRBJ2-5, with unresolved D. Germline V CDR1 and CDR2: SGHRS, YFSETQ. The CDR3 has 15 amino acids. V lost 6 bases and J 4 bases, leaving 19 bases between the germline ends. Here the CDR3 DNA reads TGCGCCAGCAAACGTGGGGTAGAATTAGGAGAGACCCAGTACTTC. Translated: CASKRGVELGETQYF.

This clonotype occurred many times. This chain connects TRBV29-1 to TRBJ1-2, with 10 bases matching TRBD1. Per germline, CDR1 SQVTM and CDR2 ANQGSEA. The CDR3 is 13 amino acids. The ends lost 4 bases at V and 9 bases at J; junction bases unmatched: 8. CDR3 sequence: CSVVAGQGSRYTF. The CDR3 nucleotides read TGCAGCGTTGTCGCGGGACAGGGGTCGCGCTACACCTTC.

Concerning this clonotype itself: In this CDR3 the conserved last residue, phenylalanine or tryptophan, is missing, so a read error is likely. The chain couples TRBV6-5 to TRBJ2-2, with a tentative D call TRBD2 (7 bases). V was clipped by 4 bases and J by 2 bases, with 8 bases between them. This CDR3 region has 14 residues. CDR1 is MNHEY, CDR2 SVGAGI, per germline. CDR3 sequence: CASSWGGNTGELFS. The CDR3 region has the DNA TGTGCCAGCAGTTGGGGGGGCAACACCGGGGAGCTGTTTTCT.

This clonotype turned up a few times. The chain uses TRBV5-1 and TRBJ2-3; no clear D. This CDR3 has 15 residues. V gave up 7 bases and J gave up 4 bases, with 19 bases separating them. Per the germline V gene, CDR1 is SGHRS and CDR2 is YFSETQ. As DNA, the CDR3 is TGCGCCAGCGGTTTTGTTTTAGGGAATTCAGATACGCAGTATTTT. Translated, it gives CASGFVLGNSDTQYF.

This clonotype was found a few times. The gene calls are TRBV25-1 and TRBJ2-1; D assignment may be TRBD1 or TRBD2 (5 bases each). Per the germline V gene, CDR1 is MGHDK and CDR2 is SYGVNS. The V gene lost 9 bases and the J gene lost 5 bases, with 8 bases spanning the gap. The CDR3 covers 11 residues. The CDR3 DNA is TGTGCCAGTACGGGACACAATGAGCAGTTCTTC. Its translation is CASTGHNEQFF.

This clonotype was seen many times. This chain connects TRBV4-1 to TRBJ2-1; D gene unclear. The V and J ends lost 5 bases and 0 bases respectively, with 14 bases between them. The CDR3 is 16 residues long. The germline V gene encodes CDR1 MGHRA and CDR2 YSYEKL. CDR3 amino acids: CASSRLGSSSYNEQFF. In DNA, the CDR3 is TGCGCCAGCAGCAGATTGGGGTCCTCCTCCTACAATGAGCAGTTCTTC.

The CDR3 DNA is TGTGCCAGCAGCCTAACAGGACAGGTTAACACTGAAGCTTTCTTT. It codes for CASSLTGQVNTEAFF. The rearrangement links TRBV7-2 to TRBJ1-1, with 7 bases matching TRBD1. Looked up from germline, CDR1 is SGHTA and CDR2 is FQGNSA. The junction had 8 bases not matched to a gene; V was cut back by 5 bases and J by 2 bases. The CDR3 consists of 15 residues.

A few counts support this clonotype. In DNA, the CDR3 is TGTGCCAGCTCACCGTCGACAGGGCCATCCTATGGCTACACCTTC. It yields the protein CASSPSTGPSYGYTF. The chain employs TRBV18 and TRBJ1-2; TRBD1 matches 7 bases. Germline-derived CDR1 and CDR2 are KGHSH and LQKENI. The CDR3 spans 15 residues. Losses at the gene ends were 3 bases for V and 4 bases for J; bases not matched to a gene: 8.

The CDR3 spells CASSQSLGGDPEGEKLFF. For the CDR3, the DNA is TGCGCCAGCAGTCAATCGTTGGGGGGGGACCCCGAGGGTGAAAAACTGTTTTTT. V gene TRBV23-1 combines with J gene TRBJ1-4; tentative D call: TRBD1 (5 bases). TRBV23-1 is known as an ORF, though its function is uncertain. Trimming removed 0 bases at V and 7 bases at J, with 21 bases between. The CDR3 totals 18 residues.

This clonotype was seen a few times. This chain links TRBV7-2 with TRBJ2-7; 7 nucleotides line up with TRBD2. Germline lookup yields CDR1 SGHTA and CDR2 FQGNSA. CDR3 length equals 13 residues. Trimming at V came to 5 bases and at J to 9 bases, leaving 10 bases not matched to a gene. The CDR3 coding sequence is TGTGCCAGCAGCCCACATGGCGGGGGAGGGCAGTACTTC. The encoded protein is CASSPHGGGGQYF.

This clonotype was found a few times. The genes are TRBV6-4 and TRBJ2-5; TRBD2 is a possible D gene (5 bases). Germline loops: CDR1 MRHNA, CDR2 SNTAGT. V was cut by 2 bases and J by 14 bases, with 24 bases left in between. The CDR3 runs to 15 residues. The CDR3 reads CASSDRNVASPAKYF. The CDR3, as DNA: TGTGCCAGCAGTGACCGCAACGTGGCTAGCCCTGCCAAATACTTC.

This CDR3 is CASRELHMGSKTQYF. CDR3 in DNA: TGTGCCAGCAGGGAACTGCACATGGGGAGTAAGACCCAGTACTTC. The V and J genes are TRBV2 and TRBJ2-5; D is perhaps TRBD2 (5 bases). The V end was cut by 6 bases, the J end by 6 bases, with 20 bases between. The CDR3 consists of 15 residues. CDR1 and CDR2 from the germline V gene are SNHLY and FYNNEI.

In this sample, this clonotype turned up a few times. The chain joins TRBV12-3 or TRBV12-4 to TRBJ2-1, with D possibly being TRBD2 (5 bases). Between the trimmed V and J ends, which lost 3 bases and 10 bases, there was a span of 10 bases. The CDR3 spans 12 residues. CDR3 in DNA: TGTGCCAGCAGTTTTGAGGGTGGCGAGCAGTTCTTC. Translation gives CASSFEGGEQFF.

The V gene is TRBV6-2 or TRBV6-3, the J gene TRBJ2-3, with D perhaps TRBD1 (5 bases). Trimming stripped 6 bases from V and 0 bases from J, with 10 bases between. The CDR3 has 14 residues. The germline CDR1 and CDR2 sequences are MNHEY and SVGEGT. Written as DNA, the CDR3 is TGTGCCAGCAGGTCAACAGGTAGCACAGATACGCAGTATTTT. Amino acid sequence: CASRSTGSTDTQYF.

The CDR3 sequence: CASSQEYNSIDTEAFF. Written as DNA, the CDR3 is TGTGCCAGCAGCCAAGAATATAACAGCATTGACACTGAAGCTTTCTTT. The rearrangement links TRBV14 to TRBJ1-1; D is unresolved. The CDR3 is 16 residues long. The V and J ends lost 0 bases and 3 bases respectively, with 14 bases between them. Germline V CDR1 and CDR2: SGHDN, FVKESK.

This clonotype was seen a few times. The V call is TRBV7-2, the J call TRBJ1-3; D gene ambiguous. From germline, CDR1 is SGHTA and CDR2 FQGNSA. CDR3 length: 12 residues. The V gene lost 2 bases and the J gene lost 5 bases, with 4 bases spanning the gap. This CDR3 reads CASSLRRNTIYF. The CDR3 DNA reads TGTGCCAGCAGCTTAAGGAGAAACACCATATATTTT. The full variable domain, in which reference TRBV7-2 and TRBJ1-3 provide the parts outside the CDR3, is GAGVSQSPSNKVTEKGKDVELRCDPISGHTALYWYRQSLGQGLEFLIYFQGNSAPDKSGLPSDRFSAERTGGSVSTLTIQRTQQEDSAVYLCASSLRRNTIYFGEGSWLTVV.

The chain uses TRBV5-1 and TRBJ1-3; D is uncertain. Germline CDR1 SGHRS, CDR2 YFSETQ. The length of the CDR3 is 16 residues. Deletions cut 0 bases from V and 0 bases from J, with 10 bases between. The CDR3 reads CASSLGGSYSGNTIYF. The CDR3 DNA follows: TGCGCCAGCAGCTTGGGAGGGTCCTACTCTGGAAACACCATATATTTT.

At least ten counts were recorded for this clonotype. CDR3 in DNA: TGCAGTGCGCAATTACAGGGAACCGCCATATATTTT. Its translation: CSAQLQGTAIYF. The chain uses TRBV20-1 and TRBJ1-3, with D maybe TRBD1 (6 bases). CDR1 and CDR2 from the germline V gene are DFQATT and SNEGSKA (reference sequence). The germline V and J ends were trimmed by 6 bases and 11 bases, with 17 bases remaining between them. The CDR3 covers 12 residues.

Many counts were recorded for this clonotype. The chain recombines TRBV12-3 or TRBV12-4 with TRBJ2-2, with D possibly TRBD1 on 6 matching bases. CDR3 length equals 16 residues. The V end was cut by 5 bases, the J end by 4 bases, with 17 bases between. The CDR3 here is CASSPPRGRGTGELFF. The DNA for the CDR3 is TGTGCCAGCAGTCCACCCAGGGGACGTGGCACCGGGGAGCTGTTTTTT.